This TCR beta chain was observed in a study of neoadjuvant anti-PD-1 for oral cavity cancer. The CDR3 has 16 residues. Trimming removed 6 bases from V and 4 bases from J; junction bases left unmatched: 6. Germline V gene sequence: CDR1 ENHRY, CDR2 SYGVKD. The sample holds one count of this clone. Time point described: after neoadjuvant nivolumab, at surgical resection. The assay was immunoSEQ multiplex PCR, and TCRdb's table has in-frame clones only and misses some. Among about 42,000 clones listed, 77% were seen once. V is TRBV10-3 and J is TRBJ2-1; 13 nucleotides match TRBD2. The source was PBMCs, collected after nivolumab (anti-PD-1) treatment. The receptor's source is a person between 35 and 79 years old with oral cavity squamous cell carcinoma. CDR3 in amino acids: CAISQTSGGPYNEQFF. The CDR3 DNA reads as TGTGCCATCAGCCAGACTAGCGGGGGGCCTTACAATGAGCAGTTCTTC.